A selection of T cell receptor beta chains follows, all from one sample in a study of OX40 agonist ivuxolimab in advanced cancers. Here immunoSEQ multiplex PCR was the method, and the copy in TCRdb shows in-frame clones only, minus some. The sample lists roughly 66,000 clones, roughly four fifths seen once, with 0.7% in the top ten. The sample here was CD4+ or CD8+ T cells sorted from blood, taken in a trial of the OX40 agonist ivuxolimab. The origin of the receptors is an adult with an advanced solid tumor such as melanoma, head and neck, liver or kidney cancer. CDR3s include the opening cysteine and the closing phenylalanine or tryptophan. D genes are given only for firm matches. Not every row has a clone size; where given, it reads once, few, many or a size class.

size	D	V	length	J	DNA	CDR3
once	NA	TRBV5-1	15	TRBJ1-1	TGCGCCAGCAGTCCCGCGATGGGAGCGAACACTGAAGCTTTCTTT	CASSPAMGANTEAFF
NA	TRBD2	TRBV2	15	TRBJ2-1	TGTGCCAGCAGACCCGGGACTAGCGTGTACAATGAGCAGTTCTTC	CASRPGTSVYNEQFF
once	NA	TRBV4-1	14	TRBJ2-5	TGCGCCAGCAGCCAATCCTCTAGGCTAGAGACCCAGTACTTC	CASSQSSRLETQYF
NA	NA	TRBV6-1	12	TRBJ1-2	TGTGCCAGCAGTCACCGTAACTATGGCTACACCTTC	CASSHRNYGYTF
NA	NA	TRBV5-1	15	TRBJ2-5	TGCGCCAGCAGCCTCTTAGAGGGGCTATTAGAGACCCAGTACTTC	CASSLLEGLLETQYF
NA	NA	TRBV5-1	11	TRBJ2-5	TGCGCCAGCAGCTTTTTGGAGACCCAGTACTTC	CASSFLETQYF
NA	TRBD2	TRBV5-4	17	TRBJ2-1	TGTGCCAGCAGCTTCCTAGCGGGGGCCCCTTCCTACAATGAGCAGTTCTTC	CASSFLAGAPSYNEQFF
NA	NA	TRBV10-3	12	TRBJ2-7	TGTGCCACCAAGGCCCCTGGGGACGAGCAGTACTTC	CATKAPGDEQYF
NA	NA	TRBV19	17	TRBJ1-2	TGTGCCAGTAGCTGGCTTGGACAGCTCGAAATTAGCTATGGCTACACCTTC	CASSWLGQLEISYGYTF
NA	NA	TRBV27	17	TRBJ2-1	TGTGCCAGCAGTTTAGGTTTCTTAGCGGTACCCTACAATGAGCAGTTCTTC	CASSLGFLAVPYNEQFF
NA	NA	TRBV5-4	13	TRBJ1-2	TGTGCCAGCAGCTTGCCCACAAGTGATGGCTACACCTTC	CASSLPTSDGYTF
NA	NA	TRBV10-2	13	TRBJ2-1	TGCGCCAGTTCTCCGGGAGCCTACAATGAGCAGTTCTTC	CASSPGAYNEQFF
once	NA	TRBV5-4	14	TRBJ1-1	TGTGCCAGCAGCCGCCCGACAGGGAACACTGAAGCTTTCTTT	CASSRPTGNTEAFF
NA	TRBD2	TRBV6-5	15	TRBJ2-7	TGTGCCAGCAGTATCTCCGGGGGGATCTCCTACGAGCAGTACTTC	CASSISGGISYEQYF
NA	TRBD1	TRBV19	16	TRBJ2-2	TGTGCCAGTAGTATCGGCCGTACAGGGGATCCCGGGGAGCTGTTTTTT	CASSIGRTGDPGELFF
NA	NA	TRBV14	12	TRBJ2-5	TGTGCCAGCAGCGCGGGGTTCGAGACCCAGTACTTC	CASSAGFETQYF
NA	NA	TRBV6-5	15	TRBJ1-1	TGTGCCAGCAATTCGGGGGCTCCGAGGGACACTGAAGCTTTCTTT	CASNSGAPRDTEAFF
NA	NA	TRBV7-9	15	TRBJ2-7	TGTGCCAGCAGCCGGGCGGGGGCCCTTAGCTACGAGCAGTACTTC	CASSRAGALSYEQYF
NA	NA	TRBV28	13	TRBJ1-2	TGTGCCAGCAGTTCACAGGGACGGCCTGGCTACACCTTC	CASSSQGRPGYTF
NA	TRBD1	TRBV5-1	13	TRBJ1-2	TGCGCCAGCAGCGAGGACGGGACAGGAGGCTACACCTTC	CASSEDGTGGYTF
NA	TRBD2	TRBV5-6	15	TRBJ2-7	TGTGCCAGCACCTCCCGGGGACTAGCCACCTACGAGCAGTACTTC	CASTSRGLATYEQYF
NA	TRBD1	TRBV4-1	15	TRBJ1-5	TGCGCCAGCAGCCAACCCGACAGGGGGCACAGCCCCCAGCATTTT	CASSQPDRGHSPQHF
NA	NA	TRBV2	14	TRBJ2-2	TGTGCCAGCAGTGTGAACGGGAACACCGGGGAGCTGTTTTTT	CASSVNGNTGELFF
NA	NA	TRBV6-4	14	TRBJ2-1	TGTGCCAGCAGTGACTCGGCCGGGCGGGATGAGCAGTTCTTC	CASSDSAGRDEQFF
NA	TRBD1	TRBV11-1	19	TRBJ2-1	TGTGCCAGCAACCCGGGACAGGGAAAAGGCGGGAGCTCCTACAATGAGCAGTTCTTC	CASNPGQGKGGSSYNEQFF
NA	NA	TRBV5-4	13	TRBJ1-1	TGTGCCAGCAGCGGCGCAGGAGAAGCCCCCGCTTTCTTT	CASSGAGEAPAFF
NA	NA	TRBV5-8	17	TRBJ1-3	TGTGCCAGCAGCTATGGGACGGCCCGAAGCTCTGGAAACACCATATATTTT	CASSYGTARSSGNTIYF
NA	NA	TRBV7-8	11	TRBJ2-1	TGTGCCAGCAGCCACTACAATGAGCAGTTCTTC	CASSHYNEQFF
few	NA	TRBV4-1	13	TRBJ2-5	TGCGCCAGCAGCGATGAGGGGACAGAGACCCAGTACTTC	CASSDEGTETQYF
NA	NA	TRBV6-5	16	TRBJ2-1	TGTGCCAGCAGTTTTAACGCCGGGACAACAAACAATGAGCAGTTCTTC	CASSFNAGTTNNEQFF
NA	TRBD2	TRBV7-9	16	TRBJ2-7	TGTGCCAGCAGCTTAGCTGTTAGCGGGAGAGGGGTGGAGCAGTACTTC	CASSLAVSGRGVEQYF
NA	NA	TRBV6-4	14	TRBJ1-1	TGTGCCAGCAGGCGGACGGGCATGAACACTGAAGCTTTCTTT	CASRRTGMNTEAFF
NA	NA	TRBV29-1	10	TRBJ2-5	TGCAGCGTCCCCGGCCCGCCCCAGTACTTC	CSVPGPPQYF
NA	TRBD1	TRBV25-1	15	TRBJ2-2	TGTGCCAGCAGTCCCCGGACAGGGTACACCGGGGAGCTGTTTTTT	CASSPRTGYTGELFF
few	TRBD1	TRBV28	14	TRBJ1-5	TGTGCCTCAACCTTAGGGACAGGGGGTCAGCCCCAGCATTTT	CASTLGTGGQPQHF
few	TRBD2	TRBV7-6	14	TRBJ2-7	TGTGCCAGCAGCTTAGTATTAGCGGGCGGCGAGCAGTACTTC	CASSLVLAGGEQYF
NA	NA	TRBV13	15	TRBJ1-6	TGTGCCAGCAGCTTAGGGCGCAGGGGTAATTCACCCCTCCACTTT	CASSLGRRGNSPLHF
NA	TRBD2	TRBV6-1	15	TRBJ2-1	TGTGCCAGCAGTGATCTAGCGGGAATCTTCAATGAGCAGTTCTTC	CASSDLAGIFNEQFF
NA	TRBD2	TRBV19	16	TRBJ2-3	TGTGCCAGTAGTATGCAGACTAGCGGGTTCGCAGATACGCAGTATTTT	CASSMQTSGFADTQYF
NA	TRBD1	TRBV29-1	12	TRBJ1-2	TGCAGCGTTGACCGGACAGGGCAAGGCTACACCTTC	CSVDRTGQGYTF
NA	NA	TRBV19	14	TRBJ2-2	TGTGCCAGTAGTAGCAAACAGGGAACCGGGGAGCTGTTTTTT	CASSSKQGTGELFF
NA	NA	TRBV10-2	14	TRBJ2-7	TGCGCCATCAGGGCGGACTCGGCTTCCTACGAGCAGTACTTC	CAIRADSASYEQYF
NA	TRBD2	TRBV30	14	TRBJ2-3	TGTGCCTGGAGTACTAGCGGGATCGCAGATACGCAGTATTTT	CAWSTSGIADTQYF
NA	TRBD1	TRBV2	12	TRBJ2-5	TGTGCCAGCCTCGGACAGGGAGAGACCCAGTACTTC	CASLGQGETQYF
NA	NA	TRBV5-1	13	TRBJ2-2	TGCGCCAGCAGCCTAGGCGGTCCCGGGGAGCTGTTTTTT	CASSLGGPGELFF
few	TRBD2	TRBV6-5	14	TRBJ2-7	TGTGCCAGCAGTTTAGCGGGAGGGCCCTACGAGCAGTACTTC	CASSLAGGPYEQYF
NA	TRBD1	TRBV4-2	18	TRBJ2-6	TGTGCCAGCAGCACTCGACAGGGAACACTCTCTGGGGCCAACGTCCTGACTTTC	CASSTRQGTLSGANVLTF
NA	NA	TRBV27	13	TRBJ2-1	TGTGCCAGCAGTCCAGCGGGTGGGCGTGAGCAGTTCTTC	CASSPAGGREQFF
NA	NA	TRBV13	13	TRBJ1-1	TGTGCCAGCAGCGGGCGGAGGATGACTGAAGCTTTCTTT	CASSGRRMTEAFF
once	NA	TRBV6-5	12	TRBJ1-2	TGTGCCAGCAGCGACACGCACTATGGCTACACCTTC	CASSDTHYGYTF
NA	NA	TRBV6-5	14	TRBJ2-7	TGTGCCAGCAGCGTAGTGGGACATAAAGACGAGCAGTACTTC	CASSVVGHKDEQYF
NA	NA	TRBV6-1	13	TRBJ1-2	TGTGCCAGCAGTGAAAGTGCTAACTATGGCTACACCTTC	CASSESANYGYTF
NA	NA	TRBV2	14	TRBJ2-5	TGTGCCAGCAGGGTCTGGGCAGGCCAAGAGACCCAGTACTTC	CASRVWAGQETQYF
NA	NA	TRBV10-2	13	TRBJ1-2	TGCGCCAGCAGTGAAGGGATGGGCTATGGCTACACCTTC	CASSEGMGYGYTF